A selection of T cell receptor beta chains follows, all from one sample in a study of cytomegalovirus exposure and HLA in healthy donors. The method was immunoSEQ multiplex PCR; TCRdb's version includes in-frame clones alone and lacks a portion of them. The sample has under 140,000 clones, around 87% seen once. Sequences were obtained from PBMCs. The receptor source for this set is a woman between 25 and 40 years old in good health and CMV-seropositive. The CDR3 runs from the conserved cysteine through the conserved F or W. The D gene is left open where the match is weak. Size is stated for part of the rows, as once, few or many counts, or as a class when the clone is expanded.

size | length | D | J | V | CDR3 | DNA
. | 15 | TRBD1 | TRBJ1-4 | TRBV19 | CASSEGQFANEKLFF | TGTGCCAGTAGTGAGGGACAGTTCGCGAATGAAAAACTGTTTTTT
. | 13 | TRBD1 | TRBJ2-3 | TRBV30 | CAWGTGRTDTQYF | TGTGCCTGGGGGACAGGGAGGACAGATACGCAGTATTTT
few | 15 | TRBD1 | TRBJ1-6 | TRBV5-1 | CASSLGTGGDSPLHF | TGCGCCAGCAGCTTGGGGACAGGGGGCGATTCACCCCTCCACTTT
. | 20 | . | TRBJ2-1 | TRBV4-1 | CASSPSQWTRTGNSYNEQFF | TGCGCCAGCAGCCCATCACAATGGACCCGGACGGGGAACTCCTACAATGAGCAGTTCTTC
. | 15 | TRBD1 | TRBJ2-5 | TRBV25-1 | CASSSSQGITETQYF | TGTGCCAGCAGTTCCTCACAGGGGATAACAGAGACCCAGTACTTC
. | 14 | TRBD1 | TRBJ2-7 | TRBV7-2 | CASSLAGGPYEQYF | TGTGCCAGCAGCTTGGCAGGGGGCCCCTACGAGCAGTACTTC
. | 17 | . | TRBJ2-7 | TRBV7-9 | CASSLRLHGRSDYEQYF | TGTGCCAGCAGCTTAAGACTTCACGGCAGATCAGACTACGAGCAGTACTTC
. | 18 | TRBD2 | TRBJ2-1 | TRBV12-5 | CASALGLAGAPVYNEQFF | TGTGCTAGTGCCCTCGGACTAGCGGGGGCTCCAGTTTACAATGAGCAGTTCTTC
. | 16 | TRBD1 | TRBJ2-7 | TRBV14 | CASSHPGQGGGYEQYF | TGTGCCAGCAGCCATCCGGGACAGGGGGGAGGCTACGAGCAGTACTTC
. | 13 | TRBD1 | TRBJ2-7 | TRBV6-6 | CASSLGQVGEQYF | TGTGCCAGCAGCCTCGGACAGGTGGGCGAGCAGTACTTC
. | 17 | TRBD2 | TRBJ2-3 | TRBV2 | CASRRPAGGPSTDTQYF | TGTGCCAGCAGGCGACCAGCGGGGGGGCCTAGCACAGATACGCAGTATTTT
. | 17 | TRBD2 | TRBJ2-3 | TRBV11-1 | CASSLDGPSGLTDTQYF | TGTGCCAGCAGCTTAGACGGTCCTAGCGGGTTGACAGATACGCAGTATTTT